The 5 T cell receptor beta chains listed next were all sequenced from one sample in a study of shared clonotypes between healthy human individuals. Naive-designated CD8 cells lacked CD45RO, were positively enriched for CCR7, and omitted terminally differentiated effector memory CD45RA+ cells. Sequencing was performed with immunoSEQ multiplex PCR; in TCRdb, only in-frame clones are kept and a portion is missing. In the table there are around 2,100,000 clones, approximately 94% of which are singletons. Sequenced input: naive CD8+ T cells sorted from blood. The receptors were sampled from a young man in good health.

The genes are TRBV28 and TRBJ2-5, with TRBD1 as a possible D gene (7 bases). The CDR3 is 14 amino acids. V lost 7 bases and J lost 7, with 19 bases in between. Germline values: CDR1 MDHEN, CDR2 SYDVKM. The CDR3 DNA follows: TGTGCCAGCACCCCACTGGAGGGGGCTCGGACCCAGTACTTC. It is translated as CASTPLEGARTQYF.

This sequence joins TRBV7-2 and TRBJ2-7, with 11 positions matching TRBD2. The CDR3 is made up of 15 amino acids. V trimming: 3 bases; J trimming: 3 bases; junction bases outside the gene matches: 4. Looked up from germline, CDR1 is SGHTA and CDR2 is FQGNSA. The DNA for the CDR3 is TGTGCCAGCAGCTTCGGGACTAGCGGCTTCTACGAGCAGTACTTC. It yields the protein CASSFGTSGFYEQYF.

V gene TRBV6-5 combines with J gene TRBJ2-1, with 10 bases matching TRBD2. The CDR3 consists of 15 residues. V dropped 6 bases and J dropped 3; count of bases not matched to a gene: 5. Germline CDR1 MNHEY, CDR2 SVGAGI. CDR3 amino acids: CASSQSGRGYNEQFF. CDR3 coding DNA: TGTGCCAGCAGCCAGAGCGGGAGGGGCTACAATGAGCAGTTCTTC.

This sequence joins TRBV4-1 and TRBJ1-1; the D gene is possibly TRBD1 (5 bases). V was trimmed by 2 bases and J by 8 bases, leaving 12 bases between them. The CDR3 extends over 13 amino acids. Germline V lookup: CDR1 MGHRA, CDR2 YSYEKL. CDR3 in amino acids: CASSQQGAAEAFF. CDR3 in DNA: TGCGCCAGCAGCCAACAAGGGGCGGCAGAAGCTTTCTTT.

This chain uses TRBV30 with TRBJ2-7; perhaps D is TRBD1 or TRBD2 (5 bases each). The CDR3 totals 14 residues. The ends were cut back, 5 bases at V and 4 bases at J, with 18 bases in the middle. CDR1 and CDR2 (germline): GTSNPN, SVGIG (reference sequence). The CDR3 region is CAWGNRDELYEQYF. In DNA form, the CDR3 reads TGTGCCTGGGGGAACCGGGACGAGTTATACGAGCAGTACTTC. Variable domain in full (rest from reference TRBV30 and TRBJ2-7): SQTIHQWPATLVQPVGSPLSLECTVEGTSNPNLYWYRQAAGRGLQLLFYSVGIGQISSEVPQNLSASRPQDRQFILSSKKLLLSDSGFYLCAWGNRDELYEQYFGPGTRLTVT.